The source of this T cell receptor beta chain is a study of beta chain features in type 1 diabetes (dated by TCRdb to 2016 to 2019). General notes on the study: Patients and healthy donors did not differ in mean age, gender distribution, total cell number or subset yield. A total of about 99,000,000 sorted cells were examined across all samples, and RNA yield correlated strongly with the number of cells per subset. The study compared TCRB repertoires of sorted circulating CD4+ T cell subsets between recently diagnosed type 1 diabetes patients and matched healthy donors. Regulatory and stem cell-like memory subsets were obtained from only 8 patients and roughly eight healthy donors, while naive and central memory subsets were obtained from all 28 donors.

Each donor gave one peripheral blood draw, averaging around 0.11 L, which was collected into heparinised tubes. Naive, central memory, regulatory and stem cell-like memory CD4+ T cells were sorted on a BD FACSAria II using a panel including CD45RO, CCR7, CD25, CD127, CD95 and CD27. A purity above 98% was achieved for all sorted populations. PBMCs were separated immediately by Lymphoprep density gradient centrifugation and were stained directly, without being cultured. So that batch effects would be minimized, each experiment stained and sorted samples in pairs, pairing one healthy donor with one patient. V is shortened by 4 bases, J by 0 bases, and the region joining them spans 14 bases. The germline V gene yields SGHRS for CDR1 and YFSETQ for CDR2. Reading from cysteine to phenylalanine, the CDR3 counts 15 amino acids. Just the 45-base CDR3 DNA is kept, in frame starting at base 1. This clone was detected a few times. Its binding antigen is unknown. No clone much larger than this one lies a single base away; base qualities are absent.

The paper's findings and limits, for the study overall: PCR may preferentially amplify shorter templates, but because patient and control samples were amplified and corrected together, any resulting skew would affect both groups equally. Because the HLA sub-analyses included only small numbers of individuals, any influence of HLA type on TCRB rearrangement was left unresolved. In all four CD4+ subsets, TCRB CDR3 length was moderately but significantly shorter in type 1 diabetes patients. The naive, central memory and regulatory TCRB repertoires appeared to resemble one another more closely among patients than among healthy donors. At VDJ recombination sites, type 1 diabetes patients had fewer insertions and more deleted nucleotides, which implies abnormalities in thymic rearrangement. Because cDNA was sequenced instead of genomic DNA, highly expressing activated cells could be over-represented, though the groups showed no difference in activation or CD3 levels.

The entire isolated RNA was reverse transcribed using the High Capacity cDNA Reverse Transcription Kit, and thus expressed TCRB transcripts were sequenced. Naive, central memory and regulatory T cell samples underwent deep immunoSEQ sequencing, averaging approximately 3.5 million total reads per sample. After sorted cells were lysed in RLT buffer, RNA was extracted with DNase-treated RNeasy Micro or Mini kits, with the choice depending on cell number. Each cell subset was processed separately to prevent cross-contamination, with patient and healthy donor samples processed together. The immunoSEQ multiplex PCR was used to amplify TCRB sequences from cDNA, yielding 87-bp fragments that span the CDR3 region. Sequencing of the amplicons was done on the Illumina HiSeq platform. For the original study's pipeline: PCR bias was computationally corrected using synthetic template baselines, reads within Hamming distance 2 were collapsed, and singletons that could not be merged were discarded. Reads were aligned against IMGT so that V, D and J genes, CDR3 length and insertions or deletions at six rearrangement sites could be assigned. Within each subset, clonotype counts were normalized to sorted cell number, after which true diversity and Gini coefficients were computed with the tcR R package. The overlap coefficient, calculated on TCRB nucleotide sequences, was used to measure repertoire sharing. Out-of-frame TCRB sequences from naive cells were analyzed as a proxy for the pre-selection repertoire. TCRdb stores this immuneACCESS table with in-frame sequences only. Part of the clones is absent; in the studies checked, under half of the shortfall reflects unresolved V genes, and no reason is known for the rest. V and J calls and clone size come straight from that table; D and trimming were deduced from the DNA. Counted in this sample were around 500,000 clones; about 29% of them appeared once. About 0.06% of the sample is in the top ten clones.

This receptor was obtained from a man in his late teens or twenties in good health. Source material: naive CD4+ T cells from blood. What this sample's cell subset or site label stands for: true naive CD4+ T cells. The V gene is TRBV5-1 and the J gene is TRBJ2-7; there is no confident call for the D gene. Here the CDR3 is given as CASSPETVYSYEQYF. The nucleotide sequence reads as follows: TGCGCCAGCAGCCCTGAAACAGTTTACTCCTACGAGCAGTACTTC.